The rows below give T cell receptor beta chains drawn from one sample of a study of T cell responses to AZD1222 COVID-19 vaccine. The protocol was immunoSEQ multiplex PCR, while the TCRdb copy is restricted to in-frame clones and leaves out a portion. This sample carries some 150,000 clones, about 92% of them seen once, and the ten largest clones take over 0.85%. Sequencing was performed on peripheral blood, taken on day 0 of MenACWY control vaccination. The receptors here all came from an adult in good health. CDR3s leave out the opening cysteine and the closing phenylalanine or tryptophan.

TRBV5-3	TRBJ2-7	ARRSSRDSYEQY
TRBV6-5	TRBJ1-1	ASSYSGTLRAF
TRBV4-3	TRBJ2-7	ASSPVRDSSYEQY
TRBV9	TRBJ2-5	ASSAEGVSETQY
TRBV19	TRBJ1-4	ASKGEKLF
TRBV6-4	TRBJ1-2	ASSDSFRTGPFVGYT
TRBV4-2	TRBJ1-4	ASSQEQGPSKKLF
TRBV7-3	TRBJ2-2	ASSPGGSGELF
TRBV5-1	TRBJ1-1	ASRKDNRDTEAF
TRBV5-6	TRBJ1-2	ASSFNGLGSNYGYT
TRBV20-1	TRBJ2-7	SASPGTPSEQY
TRBV13	TRBJ2-7	ASSHRDGTYEQY
TRBV7-8	TRBJ1-1	ASSPREGARSF
TRBV4-3	TRBJ1-2	ASSPVAGGSNYGYT
TRBV6-1	TRBJ1-2	ASSEGNRLGYGYT
TRBV4-1	TRBJ2-7	ASSQERTSGNYEQY
TRBV6-5	TRBJ1-2	ASNWGQGDGYT
TRBV7-2	TRBJ1-2	ASSLEGQAGGGYT
TRBV6-5	TRBJ2-2	ASCKRGNTGELF
TRBV7-2	TRBJ2-5	ASSLETAVIQTQY